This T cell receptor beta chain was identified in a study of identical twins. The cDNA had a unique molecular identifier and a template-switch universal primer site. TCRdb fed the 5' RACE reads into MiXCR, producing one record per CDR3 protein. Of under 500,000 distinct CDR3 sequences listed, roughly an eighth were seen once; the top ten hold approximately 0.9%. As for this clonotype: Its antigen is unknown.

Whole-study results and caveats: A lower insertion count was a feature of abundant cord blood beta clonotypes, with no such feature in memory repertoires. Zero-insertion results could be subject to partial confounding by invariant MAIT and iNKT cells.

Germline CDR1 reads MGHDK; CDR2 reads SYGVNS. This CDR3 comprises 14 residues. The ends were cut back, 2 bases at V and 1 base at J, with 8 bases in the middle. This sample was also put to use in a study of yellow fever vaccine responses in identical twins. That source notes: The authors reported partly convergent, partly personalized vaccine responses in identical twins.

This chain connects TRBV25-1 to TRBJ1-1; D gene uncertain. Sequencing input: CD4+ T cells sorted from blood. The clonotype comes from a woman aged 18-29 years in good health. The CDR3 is CASSESEKNTEAFF. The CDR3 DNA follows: TGTGCCAGCAGTGAAAGTGAGAAGAACACTGAAGCTTTCTTT.